This T cell receptor beta chain was found in a study of graft-versus-host responses after intestinal transplantation. Trimming stripped 6 bases from V and 8 bases from J, with 11 bases between. Germline V lookup: CDR1 MDHEN, CDR2 SYDVKM. The CDR3 is 12 amino acids. Sequenced by immunoSEQ multiplex PCR; TCRdb stores in-frame clones only, minus some. The repertoire holds 40,000 or so clones, with around 83% as singletons. The TCR was taken from a human patient who received an intestinal transplant, so some T cells may come from the graft donor. This chain connects TRBV28 to TRBJ2-1, with D possibly matching TRBD2 (5 bases). Material: PBMCs, obtained more than 950 days after transplant. As DNA, the CDR3 is TGTGCCAGCAGCCTGACTATCTATGAGCAGTTCTTC. Protein: CASSLTIYEQFF.